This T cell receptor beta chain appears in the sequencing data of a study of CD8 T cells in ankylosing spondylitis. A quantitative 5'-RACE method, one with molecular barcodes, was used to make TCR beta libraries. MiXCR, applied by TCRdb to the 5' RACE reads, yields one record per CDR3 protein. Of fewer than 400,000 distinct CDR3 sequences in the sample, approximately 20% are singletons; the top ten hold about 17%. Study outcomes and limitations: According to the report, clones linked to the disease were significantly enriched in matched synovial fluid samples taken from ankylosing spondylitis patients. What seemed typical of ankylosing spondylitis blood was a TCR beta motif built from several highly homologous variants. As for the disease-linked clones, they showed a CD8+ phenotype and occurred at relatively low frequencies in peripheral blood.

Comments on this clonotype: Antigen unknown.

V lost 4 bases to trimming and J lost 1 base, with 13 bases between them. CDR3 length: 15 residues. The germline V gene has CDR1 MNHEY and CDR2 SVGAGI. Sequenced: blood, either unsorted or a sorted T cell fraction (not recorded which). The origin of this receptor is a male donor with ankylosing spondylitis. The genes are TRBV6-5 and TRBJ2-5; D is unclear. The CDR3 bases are TGTGCCAGCAGTTCCCCACCCCGGGCCCAAGAGACCCAGTACTTC. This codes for CASSSPPRAQETQYF.